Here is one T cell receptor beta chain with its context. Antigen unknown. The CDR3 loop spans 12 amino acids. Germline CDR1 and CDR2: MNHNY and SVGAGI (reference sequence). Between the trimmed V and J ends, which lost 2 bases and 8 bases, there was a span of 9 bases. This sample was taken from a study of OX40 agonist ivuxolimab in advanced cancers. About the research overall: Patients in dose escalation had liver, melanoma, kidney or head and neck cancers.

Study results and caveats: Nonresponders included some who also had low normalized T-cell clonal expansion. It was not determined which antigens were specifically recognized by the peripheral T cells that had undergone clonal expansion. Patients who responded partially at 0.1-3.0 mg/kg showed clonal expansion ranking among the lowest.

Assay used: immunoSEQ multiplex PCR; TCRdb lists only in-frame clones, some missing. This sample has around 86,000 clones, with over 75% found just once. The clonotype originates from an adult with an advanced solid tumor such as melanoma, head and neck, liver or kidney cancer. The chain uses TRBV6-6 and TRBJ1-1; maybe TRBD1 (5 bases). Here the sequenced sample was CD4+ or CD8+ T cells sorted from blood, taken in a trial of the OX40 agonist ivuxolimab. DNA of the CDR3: TGTGCCAGCAGTTACAGACAGATCGAAGCTTTCTTT. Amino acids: CASSYRQIEAFF.